These 6 T cell receptor beta chains share one sample of origin, sequenced in a study of regulatory T cells in long-lasting Graves disease. Specified time point: newly diagnosed GD, antithyroid drugs for less than 3 months. Making the TCR library involved RNA that had been extracted from PBMCs. Researchers made TCR beta libraries by using iRepertoire HTBI primers and running Arm-PCR on CDR3 regions. TCRdb ran MiXCR on the multiplex PCR reads and lists one entry per CDR3 protein. The data contain roughly 520,000 distinct CDR3 sequences, around 13% of them singletons. These same records also appear under a second study, on T cells in Graves' hyperthyroidism and ophthalmopathy.

Sequenced here: peripheral blood mononuclear cells (PBMCs), sampled at new diagnosis, from a patient treated with antithyroid drugs. The receptors here all came from a woman in her 30s with Graves disease.

Many counts were recorded for this clonotype. The rearrangement links TRBV10-1 to TRBJ2-5; tentatively, D is TRBD2 (5 bases). Germline V lookup: CDR1 WNHNN, CDR2 SYGVQD (reference sequence). CDR3 length equals 15 residues. V dropped 0 bases and J dropped 0 bases, with 8 bases sitting between them. The CDR3 is CASSESDGDQETQYF. DNA of the CDR3: TGCGCCAGCAGTGAGTCTGACGGGGACCAAGAGACCCAGTACTTC.

This sequence joins TRBV27 and TRBJ2-7; no definite D call. The CDR3 runs 16 residues. Germline loops: CDR1 MNHEY, CDR2 SMNVEV (reference sequence). V was pared by 0 bases and J by 3 bases, with 15 bases between. This CDR3 reads CASSLSRGPRSYEQYF. The CDR3 nucleotides are TGTGCCAGCAGTTTATCCCGTGGCCCCCGAAGCTACGAGCAGTACTTC.

This clonotype was found many times. The chain has TRBV7-9 and TRBJ2-4; D is unclear. This CDR3 has 15 amino acids. V dropped 4 bases and J dropped 1 base, with 11 bases sitting between them. Germline V gene sequence: CDR1 SEHNR, CDR2 FQNEAQ (reference sequence). Here the CDR3 reads CASSSYTSAKNIQYF. The DNA of the CDR3 is TGTGCCAGCAGCTCGTACACCTCTGCCAAAAACATTCAGTACTTC.

The sample holds a few counts of this clonotype. Here the CDR3 DNA reads TGTGCCAGCACCACCCAGGGCCCGGAGACCCAGTACTTC. Translating it yields CASTTQGPETQYF. This chain joins TRBV12-3 or TRBV12-4 and TRBJ2-5, with a tentative D call TRBD1 (5 bases). CDR3 length equals 13 residues. V lost 7 bases, J lost 5 bases, and 14 bases lay in between.

This clonotype was observed at least ten times. The chain uses TRBV12-3 or TRBV12-4 and TRBJ1-2; D remains unclear. There are 13 residues in the CDR3. V was clipped by 6 bases and J by 13 bases, with 21 bases between them. DNA of the CDR3: TGTGCCAGCAGGGTGCTCGCGCCTTCTCGGCCCACCTTC. Residues: CASRVLAPSRPTF.

The sample holds many counts of this clonotype. The chain links TRBV27 to TRBJ2-5; D might be TRBD1 or TRBD2, each matching 5 bases. This CDR3 has 17 amino acids. Germline values: CDR1 MNHEY, CDR2 SMNVEV (reference sequence). V lost 5 bases and J 7 bases, leaving 26 bases between the germline ends. The CDR3 DNA is TGTGCCAGCAGTCCATTGAAAGATCGGGGCCCAGAAGGGACCCAGTACTTC. The encoded protein is CASSPLKDRGPEGTQYF.